This TCR beta chain was observed in a study of cytomegalovirus exposure and HLA in healthy donors (dated by TCRdb to the late 2010s). In the study overall: According to an earlier analysis of 587 of the donors, some 170 million T cells yielded roughly 110 million unique TCR beta sequences and roughly 280 Gb of sequence data. A later genetic analysis used genome-wide SNP genotypes for about three fifths of the 666 donors, treating that subset as a discovery cohort. In a later analysis, previously published TCR beta repertoires from several hundred donors were re-analyzed and high-resolution HLA genotyping was added so that TCR occurrence patterns could be studied. Roughly 5 DR-DQ haplotypes were treated as single units for association and clustering because of strong linkage in the cohort. The study aimed to test whether signatures of past pathogen exposure could be identified by cataloging public T cell receptors. In the later analysis, no new phenotypic data were used to find candidate immune exposures; instead, reliance was placed on TCR beta sequences and their occurrence across donors. To predict cytomegalovirus infection status, the study brought together high-throughput TCR immunosequencing, statistical association of individual TCRs with disease status, and machine learning. Of the 398 genotyped donors, 70% to 90% were placed in the genetic ancestry cluster associated with self-reported Caucasian donors. About 280 gigabases of sequencing data and roughly 81 million unique TCR sequences made up an early release that covered over 550 HLA-typed donors. Every discovery cohort repertoire had been produced on one sequencing platform. The T cell repertoires of under 700 subjects were profiled by immunosequencing and related to cytomegalovirus serostatus. Typing coverage varied by locus: roughly 620-640 donors for A, B, C, DRB1 and DQB1; roughly 500 for DQA1; over 600 for DPA1; some 470 for DPB1. Across 398 genotyped donors of the cohort, an average of approximately 240,000 unique TCR beta nucleotide sequences per donor were sequenced, and about a sixth of those sequences were non-productive. In addition to the first cohort of roughly 670 subjects, a separate validation cohort of around 110 different subjects was used. HLA typing included class I and class II loci at four-digit resolution. Donor age, sex, ethnicity and CMV serostatus were compiled alongside the repertoire data. In an earlier analysis of roughly 540 of the donors, high-throughput TCR beta sequencing was used to judge whether each TCR beta V gene segment behaved as functional or pseudogenic.

The full study reports these points: The study gave a list of about 170 TCR beta chains associated with cytomegalovirus. In an earlier analysis of some 540 of the donors, most TCR beta V segments appeared in productive rearrangements about 87% or about 30% of the time, broadly matching IMGT annotations. According to a later analysis, parvovirus B19, influenza, CMV and Epstein-Barr virus appeared linked to several top co-occurrence clusters. Correlated functional status among segregating V segments might be attributable to linkage disequilibrium, but an unknown experimental factor could not be ruled out. According to a later analysis, TCR association rates differed among HLA loci, with DRB1 alleles showing the most associated TCRs and HLA-C alleles showing the fewest. A further reported finding was that TCR beta sequences accurately predicted the HLA-A and HLA-B alleles for most subjects in the first cohort. Assigning TCR associations to individual alleles was difficult when HLA alleles, especially DR and DQ, strongly co-occurred. Across donors, most TCR sequences were observed very rarely, whereas some public TCRs were present in many individuals. The earlier analysis of approximately 560 of the donors excluded roughly 16 rarely observed V segments, including chromosome 9 orphons, because counts were too low. In vitro tests confirmed that a few of the cytomegalovirus-associated TCR beta chains recognize cytomegalovirus antigens. The only immune exposure information available for the cohort was CMV serostatus. The classifier was reported to diagnose cytomegalovirus status with high specificity and sensitivity in both the original and validation cohorts. The 87-base-pair reads could not distinguish some IMGT-functional V segments, including TRBV6-2 and TRBV6-3, so those segments were excluded. In a later analysis, HLA-associated TCR beta chains were found to be more clonally expanded and to have lower generation probabilities than equally common non-associated chains. A later genetic analysis reported fewer N-insertions in productive TCRs among donors in an Asian-associated ancestry cluster than the roughly 670-donor mean. V-gene and J-gene trimming of TCR beta chains was associated with a missense DCLRE1C variant in a later genetic analysis, and the association was replicated in an independent cohort. Because HLA typing was missing for some donors at each locus, association tests included only the typed subset. The authors suggested that the approach could potentially be extended to other disease states and immunological phenotypes. At a false discovery rate of 0.05, a later analysis linked some 18,000 TCR beta sequences to specific HLA alleles. Presence/absence analyses assumed roughly uniform sequencing depth across donors, an assumption that may not hold. A group of highly shared sequence variants was considered likely to be a technical artifact of the sequencing pipeline. In this cohort, only TCR beta chains were sequenced, and detectable features were limited by the absence of alpha or paired-chain data. A later analysis found that most CMV-associated TCR beta chains appeared HLA-restricted, with HLA associations seemingly driven largely by CMV exposure.

The cohort was made up of about 610 healthy bone marrow donors. At the time of sampling, every cohort member was nominally healthy, though immune exposures that went unrecorded were likely present. The donor was CMV seronegative and was included in the group of 352 seronegative cohort members. Every donor gave a peripheral blood sample, and the peripheral blood mononuclear cells from that sample were used for TCR beta sequencing. The Qiagen DNeasy Blood Extraction Kit was used to extract genomic DNA from the blood cell samples. The CDR3 goes from the cysteine to the phenylalanine over 16 residues. Only the CDR3 DNA is retained, 48 bases long and in frame from the first base. CDR1 MGHRA and CDR2 YSYEKL are derived from the germline V gene. Trimming costs V 0 bases and J 3 bases, and their ends lie 15 bases apart. The library was made by the immunoSEQ multiplex PCR assay. For the multiplex PCR, a mixture combining 60 forward primers for TCR Vbeta segments and 13 reverse primers for TCR Jbeta segments was used. The CDR3 region of rearranged TCR beta genes was amplified from genomic DNA by a multiplex PCR assay. Amplified TCR beta libraries were sequenced as 87-base-pair reads on the Illumina HiSeq System. Turning to the authors' computational methods: A later analysis counted 75 million to 100 million unique TCR beta chains across the 666 repertoires, and some 12 million of these chains were shared by at least two donors. Raw reads were error-corrected and collapsed into unique sequences with a nearest-neighbor algorithm that merged closely related sequences to remove PCR and sequencing errors. Alignment of CDR3 sequences to IMGT reference sequences was used to assign V, D and J gene segments. For a sequence to be retained, a match of at least six nucleotides was required to both a V gene segment and a J gene segment. A rearrangement was called productive if the CDR3 had no stop codons and remained in frame with V and J, and every other rearrangement was called non-productive. Following IMGT convention, CDR3 was defined as the stretch from the second conserved V-encoded cysteine up to the conserved J-encoded phenylalanine. The earlier analysis of roughly 590 of the donors excluded any sequence lacking an unambiguous match to a single V gene segment. An earlier analysis of approximately 590 of the donors called V segments functional above 56.7% productive rearrangements and segregating when the between-donor standard deviation exceeded 5%. A statistical classification framework was built to diagnose cytomegalovirus status from the catalog of TCR beta chain sequences. In a later analysis, V and J genes were assigned by comparing TCR nucleotide sequences against IMGT/GENE-DB human TR gene sequences. Using the TCRdist pipeline, a later analysis assigned CDR3 sequences along with most-parsimonious VDJ recombination scenarios. A later analysis defined each TCR beta chain by its CDR3 amino acid sequence plus V-gene family, and excluded reads lacking a unique V-gene family. As a way to deal with suspected cross-contamination and a sequencing artifact, a later analysis dropped 450 to 700 nucleotide sequences that were highly shared and had low generation probability. A later analysis calculated a clonal expansion index for each public chain from normalized within-repertoire ranks of inferred template counts. Generation probabilities in a later analysis came from a VDJ recombination model fitted to out-of-frame rearrangements, and those results were checked against IGoR. In a later analysis, hypergeometric tests were used to score TCR-TCR, TCR-HLA and TCR-CMV co-occurrence, with a repertoire-size bias correction applied to TCR pairs. A later analysis estimated false discovery rates by permuting HLA or CMV assignments 20 times. In a later analysis, co-occurring TCRs were grouped with DBSCAN, and TCRdist sequence similarity was added when clustering was performed within HLA-allele-positive subsets. Repertoires with fewer than 30,000 or more than 120,000 public chains were left out of co-occurrence clustering, as were about 5 repertoires with anomalous nucleotide sharing. In TCRdb, the immuneACCESS table is reduced to in-frame sequences with V and J assigned. These tables do not hold every clone; where another copy was compared, an unresolved V gene accounts for under half, and the others remain unexplained. D and trimming come from the DNA, and the V and J calls and clone size come from that table. The sample includes about 120,000 clones, with around 80% observed a single time. The ten largest clonotypes hold around 1.4% of the sample.

Concerning this clone itself: Its antigen is currently not known. No much larger clone exists at a distance of one base, and base qualities are not known.

The receptor comes from a woman in her late teens or twenties in good health and CMV-seronegative. The chain couples TRBV4-1 to TRBJ2-7, and the D gene may be TRBD1, 6 bases matching. Sample: PBMCs. The nucleotides read TGCGCCAGCAGCCAAGATATGGCAGGGGCGGGCTACGAGCAGTACTTC. Translated, this gives CASSQDMAGAGYEQYF.